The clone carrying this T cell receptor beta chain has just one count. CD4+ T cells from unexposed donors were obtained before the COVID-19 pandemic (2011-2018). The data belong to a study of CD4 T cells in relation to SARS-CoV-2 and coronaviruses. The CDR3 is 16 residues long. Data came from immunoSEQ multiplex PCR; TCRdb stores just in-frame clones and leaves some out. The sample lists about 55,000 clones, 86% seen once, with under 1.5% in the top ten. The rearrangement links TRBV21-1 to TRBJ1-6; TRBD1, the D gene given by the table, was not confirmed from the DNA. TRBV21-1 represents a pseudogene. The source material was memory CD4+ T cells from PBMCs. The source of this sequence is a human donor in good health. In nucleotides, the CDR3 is TGTGCCAGCAGCAAATTACAGGGTTCCTATAATTCACCCCTCCACTTT. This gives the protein CASSKLQGSYNSPLHF.